Below, 21 T cell receptor beta chains from the same sample are listed, as sequenced in a study of blood T cell repertoires in COVID-19. TCRdb keeps only in-frame clones here, not all; method: immunoSEQ multiplex PCR. The table includes around 80,000 clones, approximately 90% detected once. The sequencing sample was made of peripheral blood. Receptor source: a woman at least 80 years old with acute or convalescent COVID-19.

The chain joins TRBV11-3 to TRBJ2-3, with 7 bases matching TRBD1. The germline V gene has CDR1 SGHNT and CDR2 YENEEA. This CDR3 is built from 14 residues. J was trimmed by 2 bases and V by 6 bases; bases with no gene match: 5. CDR3: CASSPGQPTDTQYF. In nucleotides, the CDR3 is TGTGCCAGCAGTCCGGGACAGCCCACAGATACGCAGTATTTT.

The V and J genes are TRBV12-3 or TRBV12-4 and TRBJ2-7; possible D gene TRBD2, 5 bases. V lost 7 bases and J lost 6, with 16 bases in between. The CDR3 consists of 13 residues. The CDR3 sequence: CASTVGRTVEQYF. The CDR3 DNA sequence: TGTGCCAGCACAGTAGGCAGGACTGTCGAGCAGTACTTC.

The chain joins TRBV24-1 to TRBJ2-1; the D gene is possibly TRBD1 (6 bases). This CDR3 is built from 17 residues. V lost 0 bases and J 0 bases, leaving 11 bases between the germline ends. Germline CDR1 is KGHDR and CDR2 is SFDVKD. CDR3 bases: TGTGCCACCAGTGATTTGACAGGGTCGAGCTCCTACAATGAGCAGTTCTTC. Amino acids: CATSDLTGSSSYNEQFF.

This chain uses TRBV19 with TRBJ1-4; 7 positions agree with TRBD1. The CDR3 is 16 residues long. Germline-derived CDR1 and CDR2 are LNHDA and SQIVND (reference sequence). The trim removed 5 bases at V and 0 bases at J, leaving 6 bases unmatched. The CDR3 loop is CASSVTTGATNEKLFF. CDR3 nucleotides: TGTGCCAGTAGTGTAACCACAGGGGCAACTAATGAAAAACTGTTTTTT.

The chain uses TRBV7-8 and TRBJ1-3, with D maybe TRBD1 (5 bases). The ends were cut back, 2 bases at V and 1 base at J, with 18 bases in the middle. The germline V gene encodes CDR1 SGHVS and CDR2 FQNEAQ. CDR3 length: 18 residues. CDR3 amino acids: CASSLLMQGRGSGNTIYF. DNA of the CDR3: TGTGCCAGCAGCTTATTAATGCAGGGAAGGGGATCTGGAAACACCATATATTTT.

In regard to this clone: The same CDR3 can be traced to other DNA sequences in this sample. This sequence joins TRBV3-1 (or the pseudogene TRBV3-2) and TRBJ1-1; D may be TRBD1 (5 bases). From germline, CDR1 is LGHDT and CDR2 YNNKEL (reference sequence). Trimming shortened V by 1 base and J by 6 bases, and 9 bases separated the two germline ends. This CDR3 spans 13 amino acids. The CDR3 bases are TGTGCCAGCAGCCAAGGGACGGGGGCTGAAGCTTTCTTT. Its protein product is CASSQGTGAEAFF.

The CDR3 DNA sequence: TGTGCCAGTAGTATCGACAGGGACAATCAGCCCCAGCATTTT. This sequence encodes CASSIDRDNQPQHF. The chain couples TRBV19 to TRBJ1-5; TRBD1 matches at 7 bases. The CDR3 has 14 residues. The germline V gene encodes CDR1 LNHDA and CDR2 SQIVND (reference sequence). V shed 3 bases and J 3 bases; nucleotides not matched to a gene: 2.

This clone has just one count. V usage is TRBV5-4 and J usage is TRBJ1-1; 7 nucleotides agree with TRBD1. Germline-derived CDR1 and CDR2 are SGHNT and YYREEE (reference sequence). Trimming at V came to 4 bases and at J to 1 base, leaving 7 bases not matched to a gene. The CDR3 has 15 residues. CDR3 bases: TGTGCCAGCAGCGCCAAGGGACAGCCGAACACTGAAGCTTTCTTT. Encoded protein: CASSAKGQPNTEAFF.

The chain couples TRBV19 to TRBJ2-1; 11 positions match TRBD2. This CDR3 contains 17 residues. V lost 5 bases and J lost 3; bases outside the gene matches: 9. From germline, CDR1 is LNHDA and CDR2 SQIVND (reference sequence). This chain's CDR3 is CASSSTSGERGYNEQFF. The CDR3 DNA follows: TGTGCCAGTAGTTCGACTAGCGGGGAACGGGGCTACAATGAGCAGTTCTTC. The whole variable domain, remainder taken from reference TRBV19 and TRBJ2-1, is DGGITQSPKYLFRKEGQNVTLSCEQNLNHDAMYWYRQDPGQGLRLIYYSQIVNDFQKGDIAEGYSVSREKKESFPLTVTSAQKNPTAFYLCASSSTSGERGYNEQFFGPGTRLTVL.

The chain joins TRBV11-2 to TRBJ1-6; D uncertain. CDR1 and CDR2 from the germline V gene are SGHAT and FQNNGV. Trimming stripped 1 base from V and 7 bases from J, with 5 bases between. This CDR3 spans 13 amino acids. This chain's CDR3 is CASSLARNSPLHF. CDR3 DNA: TGTGCCAGCAGCTTAGCACGGAATTCACCCCTCCACTTT.

This clone was recorded only once. This chain uses TRBV5-1 with TRBJ2-7; perhaps TRBD1 as D (5 bases). Germline-derived CDR1 and CDR2 are SGHRS and YFSETQ. This CDR3 spans 13 amino acids. V shed 4 bases and J shed 2 bases, with 10 bases lying between them. This CDR3 is CASSGGAPYEQYF. The CDR3, as DNA: TGCGCCAGCAGCGGTGGGGCGCCCTACGAGCAGTACTTC.

This chain joins TRBV28 and TRBJ2-6, with a tentative D call TRBD2 (6 bases). V gave up 6 bases and J gave up 11 bases, with 20 bases separating them. CDR3 length: 15 residues. Germline CDR1 and CDR2: MDHEN and SYDVKM. This CDR3 is CASRTNPPGEDVLTF. Written as DNA, the CDR3 is TGTGCCAGCAGGACAAACCCACCGGGGGAAGACGTCCTGACTTTC.

This sequence joins TRBV7-9 and TRBJ1-4; 8 bases align to TRBD1. The CDR3 loop spans 14 amino acids. Germline V gives CDR1 SEHNR, CDR2 FQNEAQ (reference sequence). V dropped 5 bases and J dropped 4; count of bases not matched to a gene: 3. The CDR3 loop reads CASSRDRGNEKLFF. CDR3 bases: TGTGCCAGCAGCCGTGACAGGGGTAATGAAAAACTGTTTTTT.

This sequence joins TRBV3-1 (or the pseudogene TRBV3-2) and TRBJ2-3; 10 bases map to TRBD1. Germline loops: CDR1 LGHDT, CDR2 YNNKEL (reference sequence). CDR3 size: 14 residues. V shed 4 bases, J shed 6 bases, and the junction held 4 bases outside the gene matches. CDR3 bases: TGTGCCAGCAGCCGACAGGGGGCGTCTGATACGCAGTATTTT. It yields the protein CASSRQGASDTQYF.

This chain uses TRBV25-1 with TRBJ2-1, with 7 positions matching TRBD2. The CDR3 contains 15 residues. V dropped 4 bases and J dropped 4; count of bases not matched to a gene: 7. Germline V gives CDR1 MGHDK, CDR2 SYGVNS. The CDR3 nucleotides are TGTGCCAGCAGTGCGTCTAGCGGAGTATACAATGAGCAGTTCTTC. This codes for CASSASSGVYNEQFF. The full variable domain, with the rest looked up from reference TRBV25-1 and TRBJ2-1, is EADIYQTPRYLVIGTGKKITLECSQTMGHDKMYWYQQDPGMELHLIHYSYGVNSTEKGDLSSESTVSRIRTEHFPLTLESARPSHTSQYLCASSASSGVYNEQFFGPGTRLTVL.

The chain uses TRBV7-3 and TRBJ1-1; maybe TRBD1 (6 bases). Between the trimmed V and J ends, which lost 10 bases and 11 bases, there was a span of 17 bases. CDR3 length equals 11 residues. The germline CDR1 and CDR2 sequences are SGHTA and FQGTGA. The CDR3 is CANTQGLVAFF. CDR3 sequence (DNA): TGTGCCAACACACAGGGATTAGTCGCTTTCTTT.

The chain employs TRBV3-1 (or the pseudogene TRBV3-2) and TRBJ2-7; tentatively, D is TRBD1 (5 bases). The germline V gene encodes CDR1 LGHDT and CDR2 YNNKEL (reference sequence). V was clipped by 0 bases and J by 8 bases, with 11 bases between them. The CDR3 covers 13 residues. CDR3 loop: CASSQEWQGKQYF. The CDR3 DNA sequence: TGTGCCAGCAGCCAAGAATGGCAGGGCAAGCAGTACTTC.

The rearrangement uses TRBV7-2 and TRBJ2-3; weak D call: TRBD2 (6 bases). The CDR3 length is 15 residues. The ends were cut back, 5 bases at V and 4 bases at J, with 16 bases in the middle. Germline assignment: CDR1 SGHTA and CDR2 FQGNSA. In nucleotides, the CDR3 is TGTGCCAGCAGCGACAGCGGGCGTTGGGCAGATACGCAGTATTTT. It codes for CASSDSGRWADTQYF.

Written as DNA, the CDR3 is TGTGCCAGTAGTATGGGCGACAGAAAAGCTTTCTTT. Translated, it gives CASSMGDRKAFF. The chain combines TRBV19 with TRBJ1-1; D perhaps matches TRBD1 (5 bases). This CDR3 comprises 12 residues. Trimming cost V 3 bases and J 9 bases, with 11 bases left between them. Germline V lookup: CDR1 LNHDA, CDR2 SQIVND (reference sequence).

The J gene is TRBJ2-3, the V gene TRBV6-2 or TRBV6-3, with 11 bases that match TRBD2. The junction had 9 bases not matched to a gene; V was cut back by 5 bases and J by 5 bases. Germline-derived CDR1 and CDR2 are MNHEY and SVGEGT. The CDR3 is 16 amino acids. CDR3 protein: CASSALLAGVRDTQYF. CDR3 in DNA: TGTGCCAGCAGTGCCTTACTAGCGGGAGTTAGAGATACGCAGTATTTT.

The V call is TRBV7-9, the J call TRBJ2-2; D possibly corresponds to TRBD2 (5 bases). Trimming stripped 8 bases from V and 5 bases from J, with 15 bases between. The germline V gene has CDR1 SEHNR and CDR2 FQNEAQ (reference sequence). This CDR3 has 14 amino acids. The CDR3 region is CASATSRRTGELFF. Written as DNA, the CDR3 is TGTGCCAGCGCGACCAGCCGGAGGACCGGGGAGCTGTTTTTT.